Listed below are T cell receptor beta chains from one sample, sequenced in a study of CD8 T cells in ankylosing spondylitis. TCRdb independently ran MiXCR on the 5' RACE reads; one entry per CDR3 protein. The sample lists 300,000 to 400,000 distinct CDR3 sequences, approximately 10% seen once, with 9.1% in the top ten. Specimen: blood, either unsorted or a sorted T cell fraction (not recorded which). Receptors were obtained from a female donor with ankylosing spondylitis or in good health (not recorded which). Each CDR3 is given with its conserved first and last residue. Fields, in order: V gene, clone size, J gene, D gene, CDR3 DNA, CDR3 protein. D genes are given only for firm matches. Rows may omit the clone size; those that give it use once, few, many or a size class.

TRBV7-9,few,TRBJ1-2,-,TGTGCCAGCAGCTTAGATCTACAGGCCGGCTATGGCTACACCTTC,CASSLDLQAGYGYTF
TRBV14,-,TRBJ2-3,TRBD2,TGTGCCAGCAGCCGCATAGCGGGAGAAGGCACAGATACGCAGTATTTT,CASSRIAGEGTDTQYF
TRBV9,many,TRBJ1-3,TRBD1,TGTGCCAGCAGCGTACGACAGGGGCCTTTCGGAAACACCATATATTTT,CASSVRQGPFGNTIYF
TRBV7-9,-,TRBJ2-1,-,TGTGCCGGCAGCTTCTTTCGGGGAAAGCACAATGAGCAGTTCTTC,CAGSFFRGKHNEQFF
TRBV7-9,few,TRBJ2-7,-,TGTGCCAGCACCAAACCGGGCCCCCATCACGAGCAGTACTTC,CASTKPGPHHEQYF
TRBV6-6,many,TRBJ1-2,-,TGTGCCAGCAGAGTCGGACAGAACTATGGCTACACCTTC,CASRVGQNYGYTF
TRBV6-1,few,TRBJ2-7,-,TGTGCCAGCAGTACGGGGACCGAATCCTACGAGCAGTACTTC,CASSTGTESYEQYF
TRBV28,many,TRBJ1-2,-,TGTGCCAGCAGAACCGGGACAAACTATGGCTACACCTTC,CASRTGTNYGYTF
TRBV9,many,TRBJ2-3,TRBD1,TGTGCCAGCAGCTCCACCGGGACAGGATCACTGGATACGCAGTATTTT,CASSSTGTGSLDTQYF
TRBV20-1,many,TRBJ1-1,-,TGCAGTGCTAGAGATCATTTAAGCGGAATGGGGAACACTGAAGCTTTCTTT,CSARDHLSGMGNTEAFF
TRBV18,-,TRBJ2-3,TRBD2,TGTGCCAGCTCACCACCGCGCGGGAGGAGGGGCACAGATACGCAGTATTTT,CASSPPRGRRGTDTQYF
TRBV10-3,many,TRBJ2-7,TRBD2,TGTGCCATCAGTTCTAGCGGGAGTAAGTACGAGCAGTACTTC,CAISSSGSKYEQYF
TRBV20-1,many,TRBJ2-7,-,TGCAGTGCTAGTTCCCTATACGAGCAGTACTTC,CSASSLYEQYF
TRBV3-1,-,TRBJ2-7,-,TGTGCCAGCAGCCAAGAACTTCGGCCCGCGGAGCGCAGGAGCTCCTACGAGCAGTACTTC,CASSQELRPAERRSSYEQYF
TRBV12-3/TRBV12-4,many,TRBJ2-3,-,TGTGCCAGCACGGACTCTAAACATCGTGATACGCAGTATTTT,CASTDSKHRDTQYF
TRBV7-8,-,TRBJ1-2,-,TGTGCCAGCAGAGGAGGGACACAGCTTTATGGCTACACCTTC,CASRGGTQLYGYTF
TRBV5-1,many,TRBJ2-2,-,TGCGCCAGCAGCTTCGCCGGAGCCACCGGGGAGCTGTTTTTT,CASSFAGATGELFF
TRBV4-2,-,TRBJ2-3,TRBD2,TGTGCCAGCAGCCATAATAGCGCGGGACTAGCAACAGATACGCAGTATTTT,CASSHNSAGLATDTQYF
TRBV5-5,-,TRBJ1-1,-,TGTGCCAGCAGCTTGATGCAGGAAACTACTGAAGCTTTCTTT,CASSLMQETTEAFF
TRBV20-1,-,TRBJ2-1,-,TGCAGTGCCCGAGCCTCCCGAAGCTCCTACAATGAGCAGTTCTTC,CSARASRSSYNEQFF
TRBV3-1,-,TRBJ2-5,-,TGTGCCAGCAGCCAGGCCAGGGGCACACAAGAGACCCAGTACTTC,CASSQARGTQETQYF
TRBV5-1,many,TRBJ2-1,TRBD1,TGCGCCAGCAGCCCCTTGGACAGGGTTGATGAGCAGTTCTTC,CASSPLDRVDEQFF
TRBV5-1,few,TRBJ2-5,-,TGCGCCAGCAGCATGATCAACGGGGAGACCCAGTACTTC,CASSMINGETQYF
TRBV3-1,few,TRBJ1-1,-,TGTGCCAGCAGCCGCAGTCAGAGTCCAGCTTTCTTT,CASSRSQSPAFF
TRBV5-1,many,TRBJ2-6,-,TGCGCCAGCAGCTTTCGACCCAACTCTGGGGCCAACGTCCTGACTTTC,CASSFRPNSGANVLTF
TRBV20-1,many,TRBJ2-2,TRBD2,TGCAGTGCTACTCTAGCGGGGGCGAACACCGGGGAGCTGTTTTTT,CSATLAGANTGELFF
TRBV7-9,-,TRBJ2-7,-,TGTGCCAGCAGCTTGACTCCTTCGGGGCCCTTCTCCTACGAGCAGTACTTC,CASSLTPSGPFSYEQYF
TRBV27,-,TRBJ2-2,-,TGTGCCAGCAGTAGCCGGGTCTACACCGGGGAGCTGTTTTTT,CASSSRVYTGELFF
TRBV20-1,many,TRBJ2-4,TRBD2,TGCAGTGCTAGAACCGGGACTAGAAGGAACATTCAGTACTTC,CSARTGTRRNIQYF
TRBV5-1,-,TRBJ2-2,-,TGCGCCAGCACCTATGATGGGACCGGGGAGCTGTTTTTT,CASTYDGTGELFF
TRBV20-1,many,TRBJ1-6,-,TGCAGTGCTAGCATACCTACCGGGACGAGAAATTCACCCCTCCACTTT,CSASIPTGTRNSPLHF